The 31 T cell receptor beta chains presented below share a single source sample, sequenced in a study of blood T cell repertoires in COVID-19. Sequencing was performed with immunoSEQ multiplex PCR; in TCRdb, only in-frame clones are kept and a portion is missing. The sample holds tens of thousands of clones; roughly 90% are singletons and the top ten take 0.7% to 0.9%. Input material: peripheral blood. The receptors originated from a woman of 80 years or more with acute or convalescent COVID-19.

The chain is built from TRBV24-1 and TRBJ2-1; the D is unclear. This CDR3 is built from 13 residues. The V end lost 3 bases, the J end lost 7 bases, and 9 bases lay between the germline ends. Germline V CDR1 and CDR2: KGHDR, SFDVKD. CDR3 in DNA: TGTGCCACCAGTGATCCCGGGTTTAATGAGCAGTTCTTC. Translated: CATSDPGFNEQFF.

The chain links TRBV3-1 (or the pseudogene TRBV3-2) to TRBJ2-4; no clear D gene. Trimming cost V 0 bases and J 8 bases, with 14 bases left between them. This CDR3 region has 15 residues. The germline V gene has CDR1 LGHDT and CDR2 YNNKEL (reference sequence). The CDR3 DNA is TGTGCCAGCAGCCAAGATATCATGCGCCGGGACATTCAGTACTTC. Translating it yields CASSQDIMRRDIQYF.

The rearrangement links TRBV6-1 to TRBJ2-3; D might be TRBD2 (6 bases). V was pared by 1 base and J by 0 bases, with 14 bases between. Germline CDR1 reads MNHNS; CDR2 reads SASEGT. The CDR3 has 17 residues. The CDR3 bases are TGTGCCAGCAGTGAAGTGGGGGGATCCGCTAGCACAGATACGCAGTATTTT. This gives the protein CASSEVGGSASTDTQYF.

The chain couples TRBV5-5 to TRBJ2-5, with 7 bases identical to TRBD1. Germline V gene lookup returns CDR1 SGHKS and CDR2 YYEKEE (reference sequence). Germline trimming cut 0 bases from V and 6 bases from J; bases unmatched to any gene: 14. The CDR3 sequence is 17 residues long. CDR3 in amino acids: CASSLGEGTVKEKTQYF. The CDR3 nucleotides are TGTGCCAGCAGCTTGGGTGAAGGGACAGTTAAAGAAAAGACCCAGTACTTC. Full variable domain (missing parts from reference TRBV5-5 and TRBJ2-5): DAGVTQSPTHLIKTRGQQVTLRCSPISGHKSVSWYQQVLGQGPQFIFQYYEKEERGRGNFPDRFSARQFPNYSSELNVNALLLGDSALYLCASSLGEGTVKEKTQYFGPGTRLLVL.

The chain combines TRBV5-8 with TRBJ2-7, with TRBD1 matching 8 bases. There are 15 residues in the CDR3. V shed 1 base, J shed 1 base, and the junction held 4 bases outside the gene matches. The germline V gene encodes CDR1 SGHTS and CDR2 YDEGEE. This CDR3 reads CASSLYGTGSYEQYF. In nucleotides, the CDR3 is TGTGCCAGCAGCTTGTACGGGACAGGATCCTACGAGCAGTACTTC.

The chain employs TRBV6-5 and TRBJ2-3; 8 bases are a match to TRBD1. Germline V gives CDR1 MNHEY, CDR2 SVGAGI. CDR3 length equals 16 residues. Trimming took 0 bases from V and 3 from J; bases not matched to a gene: 5. In DNA form, the CDR3 reads TGTGCCAGCAGTTACTCGAGTCAGGGGGCGACAGATACGCAGTATTTT. As protein: CASSYSSQGATDTQYF.

The V call is TRBV6-5, the J call TRBJ2-2; 9 positions match TRBD2. V dropped 10 bases and J dropped 5; count of bases not matched to a gene: 11. The CDR3 spans 15 residues. Germline lookup yields CDR1 MNHEY and CDR2 SVGAGI. The CDR3 loop reads CATLSGSGGTGELFF. The CDR3, as DNA: TGTGCCACCCTTAGCGGGAGTGGTGGGACCGGGGAGCTGTTTTTT.

The genes are TRBV4-1 and TRBJ2-5, with D possibly being TRBD1 (6 bases). The CDR3 length is 15 residues. Deletions cut 4 bases from V and 3 bases from J, with 15 bases between. Germline V gene data show CDR1 as MGHRA and CDR2 as YSYEKL. The CDR3 nucleotides read TGCGCCAGCAGCCGCGGCGATCGGACAGAAGAGACCCAGTACTTC. It specifies CASSRGDRTEETQYF.

V and J are TRBV3-1 (or the pseudogene TRBV3-2) and TRBJ2-3, with 7 bases identical to TRBD2. The CDR3 runs 17 residues. With V trimmed by 4 bases and J by 3 bases, 13 bases remained unmatched. Per germline, CDR1 LGHDT and CDR2 YNNKEL (reference sequence). Here the CDR3 reads CASSRDLGSGVTDTQYF. As DNA, the CDR3 is TGTGCCAGCAGCCGTGATCTGGGGAGCGGGGTAACAGATACGCAGTATTTT.

The V and J genes are TRBV3-1 (or the pseudogene TRBV3-2) and TRBJ1-2, with TRBD1 as a possible D gene (6 bases). Trimming took off 4 bases at V and 3 bases at J, with 12 bases between the two ends. CDR3 length equals 14 residues. Germline-derived CDR1 and CDR2 are LGHDT and YNNKEL (reference sequence). The CDR3 protein is CASSPGGHDYGYTF. The CDR3 region has the DNA TGTGCCAGCAGCCCGGGGGGGCACGACTATGGCTACACCTTC.

In this sample, this clone turned up once. This chain uses TRBV7-8 with TRBJ1-2; D gene ambiguous. Trimming took off 5 bases at V and 7 bases at J, with 11 bases between the two ends. This CDR3 has 12 amino acids. Germline V gene data show CDR1 as SGHVS and CDR2 as FQNEAQ. CDR3 sequence: CASSPPTPGYTF. For the CDR3, the DNA is TGTGCCAGCAGCCCTCCGACACCTGGCTACACCTTC.

The chain combines TRBV19 with TRBJ1-2; D not certain. With 6 bases removed from V and 3 bases from J, the gap between germline ends came to 8 bases. The CDR3 contains 12 residues. The germline V gene has CDR1 LNHDA and CDR2 SQIVND (reference sequence). CDR3: CASSQADYGYTF. The CDR3 nucleotides read TGTGCCAGTAGCCAGGCCGACTATGGCTACACCTTC.

The chain uses TRBV28 and TRBJ1-1, with 7 nucleotides matching TRBD1. V lost 3 bases and J lost 11; bases outside the gene matches: 6. There are 12 residues in the CDR3. Germline CDR1 reads MDHEN; CDR2 reads SYDVKM. The CDR3 DNA follows: TGTGCCAGCAGTTTCACATCGACAGGGGCTTTCTTT. Translating gives CASSFTSTGAFF.

The chain carries TRBV19 and TRBJ2-1; 7 bases align to TRBD1. The germline CDR1 and CDR2 sequences are LNHDA and SQIVND (reference sequence). V was clipped by 1 base and J by 4 bases; unmatched bases: 4. The CDR3 sequence is 15 residues long. The CDR3 protein is CASSIAGTDYNEQFF. Here the CDR3 DNA reads TGTGCCAGTAGTATAGCCGGGACAGATTACAATGAGCAGTTCTTC. Based on the CDR3 plus reference TRBV19 and TRBJ2-1, the full variable domain is DGGITQSPKYLFRKEGQNVTLSCEQNLNHDAMYWYRQDPGQGLRLIYYSQIVNDFQKGDIAEGYSVSREKKESFPLTVTSAQKNPTAFYLCASSIAGTDYNEQFFGPGTRLTVL.

CDR3: CASSLNLVGTESSYNEQFF. In DNA, the CDR3 is TGCGCCAGCAGCTTGAATTTGGTCGGGACTGAGAGCTCCTACAATGAGCAGTTCTTC. This chain joins TRBV5-1 and TRBJ2-1; D is possibly TRBD2 (6 bases). The germline gives CDR1 SGHRS, CDR2 YFSETQ. The CDR3 loop spans 19 amino acids. The V and J ends lost 1 base and 0 bases respectively, with 20 bases between them. The full variable domain, rest sourced from reference TRBV5-1 and TRBJ2-1, is KAGVTQTPRYLIKTRGQQVTLSCSPISGHRSVSWYQQTPGQGLQFLFEYFSETQRNKGNFPGRFSGRQFSNSRSEMNVSTLELGDSALYLCASSLNLVGTESSYNEQFFGPGTRLTVL.

The chain carries TRBV19 and TRBJ2-1, with 9 positions matching TRBD2. This CDR3 region has 15 residues. With V trimmed by 5 bases and J by 4 bases, 6 bases remained unmatched. The germline CDR1 and CDR2 sequences are LNHDA and SQIVND (reference sequence). The DNA for the CDR3 is TGTGCCAGTAGTTCTAGCGGGACTTTATACAATGAGCAGTTCTTC. Encoded protein: CASSSSGTLYNEQFF. The entire variable domain, with the rest obtained from reference TRBV19 and TRBJ2-1, is as follows: DGGITQSPKYLFRKEGQNVTLSCEQNLNHDAMYWYRQDPGQGLRLIYYSQIVNDFQKGDIAEGYSVSREKKESFPLTVTSAQKNPTAFYLCASSSSGTLYNEQFFGPGTRLTVL.

This clone has just one count. The chain couples TRBV21-1 to TRBJ1-5. TRBV21-1 is a pseudogene. This CDR3 is 15 amino acids long. The CDR3 region has the DNA TGTGCCAGCAGCGGCGGGTTGCCTAGCAATCAGCCCCAGCATTTT. Residues: CASSGGLPSNQPQHF.

V and J are TRBV5-1 and TRBJ1-2; D gene uncertain. Germline V gene lookup returns CDR1 SGHRS and CDR2 YFSETQ. The CDR3 contains 13 residues. V shed 2 bases and J shed 7 bases, with 12 bases lying between them. The CDR3, as DNA: TGCGCCAGCAGCTTATCCATGGACTCTGGCTACACCTTC. This gives the protein CASSLSMDSGYTF.

This rearrangement joins TRBV29-1 to TRBJ2-1; perhaps TRBD1 as D (7 bases). CDR1 and CDR2 from the germline V gene are SQVTM and ANQGSEA. The germline V and J ends were trimmed by 6 bases and 14 bases, with 17 bases remaining between them. CDR3 length: 11 residues. This CDR3 is CSVSGGMSKFF. In DNA, the CDR3 is TGCAGCGTCTCAGGGGGGATGAGTAAGTTCTTC.

The V and J genes are TRBV11-3 and TRBJ1-1; 11 positions agree with TRBD1. J gave up 1 base and V 0 bases, and 7 bases lay outside the gene matches. CDR1 and CDR2 (germline): SGHNT, YENEEA. The CDR3 is made up of 18 amino acids. CDR3 coding DNA: TGTGCCAGCAGCTTAGATTCCGGGACAGGGGGGTCGAACACTGAAGCTTTCTTT. This sequence encodes CASSLDSGTGGSNTEAFF.

V gene TRBV28 combines with J gene TRBJ1-2; 8 nucleotides line up with TRBD1. With V trimmed by 5 bases and J by 8 bases, 13 bases remained unmatched. This CDR3 region has 15 residues. Germline V lookup: CDR1 MDHEN, CDR2 SYDVKM. The CDR3 here is CASSRAAAGGRGYTF. CDR3 coding DNA: TGTGCCAGCAGTCGGGCAGCGGCAGGGGGCCGGGGCTACACCTTC.

V is TRBV29-1 and J is TRBJ1-5; 7 nucleotides align to TRBD1. With 6 bases clipped from V and 10 bases from J, the junction kept 9 bases outside the gene matches. CDR3 length: 12 residues. Per germline, CDR1 SQVTM and CDR2 ANQGSEA. The CDR3 loop is CSVLDRRYPQHF. As DNA, the CDR3 is TGCAGCGTCCTGGACAGGAGATATCCCCAGCATTTT.

This clone occurred a few times. The chain joins TRBV6-6 to TRBJ2-3; 10 nucleotides agree with TRBD2. Trimming took 5 bases from V and 8 from J; bases not matched to a gene: 4. The CDR3 is made up of 13 amino acids. Germline CDR1 is MNHNY and CDR2 is SVGAGI (reference sequence). Written as DNA, the CDR3 is TGTGCCAGCAGTCAGCGGGGGGGCGTTACGCAGTATTTT. It yields the protein CASSQRGGVTQYF.

This clone turned up a few times. This chain connects TRBV9 to TRBJ1-2, with 7 bases that match TRBD1. V trimming: 4 bases; J trimming: 7 bases; junction bases outside the gene matches: 16. This CDR3 is 16 amino acids long. Germline V lookup: CDR1 SGDLS, CDR2 YYNGEE. In nucleotides, the CDR3 is TGTGCCAGCAGCCCCAACAGGGGCCCGAGCCTGGGTGGCTACACCTTC. Residues: CASSPNRGPSLGGYTF.

J is TRBJ2-1 and V is TRBV18; the D gene is possibly TRBD2 (6 bases). Trimming removed 3 bases from V and 8 bases from J, with 11 bases in between. This CDR3 is 13 amino acids long. CDR1 KGHSH and CDR2 LQKENI come from the germline V gene. The DNA for the CDR3 is TGTGCCAGCTCACCTGTGACTAGGGATGAGCAGTTCTTC. This encodes CASSPVTRDEQFF.

J is TRBJ2-4 and V is TRBV10-3; the match to TRBD2 covers 10 bases. From germline, CDR1 is ENHRY and CDR2 SYGVKD. J was trimmed by 6 bases and V by 2 bases; bases with no gene match: 4. The CDR3 is 15 amino acids. CDR3 protein: CAISETSGIRNIQYF. The CDR3 nucleotides read TGTGCCATCAGTGAGACTAGCGGGATTCGAAACATTCAGTACTTC.

The chain has TRBV6-2 or TRBV6-3 and TRBJ1-5, with 9 bases aligning to TRBD1. The CDR3 consists of 14 residues. The V gene end was trimmed by 6 bases and the J gene end by 6 bases; junction bases not matched to a gene: 6. CDR1 is MNHEY, CDR2 SVGEGT, per germline. The CDR3 DNA reads as TGTGCCAGCAGATACCGGGACAGGGTTCAGCCCCAGCATTTT. As protein: CASRYRDRVQPQHF.

This clone was observed a single time. V usage is TRBV5-5 and J usage is TRBJ1-2; D may be TRBD1 (6 bases). Germline CDR1 SGHKS, CDR2 YYEKEE (reference sequence). Trimming removed 2 bases from V and 5 bases from J, with 10 bases in between. The CDR3 covers 13 residues. The CDR3 nucleotides are TGTGCCAGCAGCTTAGGGGGAGGGTATGGCTACACCTTC. Residues: CASSLGGGYGYTF.

The V call is TRBV9, the J call TRBJ2-5; possibly TRBD2 for D (6 bases). The V end was cut by 6 bases, the J end by 1 base, with 16 bases between. CDR1 and CDR2 (germline): SGDLS, YYNGEE. This CDR3 contains 15 residues. CDR3 in amino acids: CASNRLGGVQETQYF. In DNA, the CDR3 is TGTGCCAGCAACCGATTGGGGGGAGTCCAAGAGACCCAGTACTTC.

This chain links TRBV7-2 with TRBJ1-2; D is perhaps TRBD1 (5 bases). The CDR3 extends over 12 amino acids. The V gene's germline CDR1 is SGHTA and CDR2 FQGNSA. V lost 4 bases to trimming and J lost 5 bases, with 8 bases between them. The CDR3 nucleotides read TGTGCCAGCAGCTACCCAGGGTATGGCTACACCTTC. Translated, it gives CASSYPGYGYTF.

The rearrangement links TRBV18 to TRBJ2-5, with 7 positions matching TRBD1. The J segment lost 5 bases and the V segment lost 3 bases, leaving 6 bases of the junction unmatched. Looked up from germline, CDR1 is KGHSH and CDR2 is LQKENI. The CDR3 is 14 residues long. CDR3 in DNA: TGTGCCAGCTCACCGAGTTTACAGGGGGAGACCCAGTACTTC. Protein product: CASSPSLQGETQYF. The variable domain in full, completed from reference TRBV18 and TRBJ2-5, reads NAGVMQNPRHLVRRRGQEARLRCSPMKGHSHVYWYRQLPEEGLKFMVYLQKENIIDESGMPKERFSAEFPKEGPSILRIQQVVRGDSAAYFCASSPSLQGETQYFGPGTRLLVL.